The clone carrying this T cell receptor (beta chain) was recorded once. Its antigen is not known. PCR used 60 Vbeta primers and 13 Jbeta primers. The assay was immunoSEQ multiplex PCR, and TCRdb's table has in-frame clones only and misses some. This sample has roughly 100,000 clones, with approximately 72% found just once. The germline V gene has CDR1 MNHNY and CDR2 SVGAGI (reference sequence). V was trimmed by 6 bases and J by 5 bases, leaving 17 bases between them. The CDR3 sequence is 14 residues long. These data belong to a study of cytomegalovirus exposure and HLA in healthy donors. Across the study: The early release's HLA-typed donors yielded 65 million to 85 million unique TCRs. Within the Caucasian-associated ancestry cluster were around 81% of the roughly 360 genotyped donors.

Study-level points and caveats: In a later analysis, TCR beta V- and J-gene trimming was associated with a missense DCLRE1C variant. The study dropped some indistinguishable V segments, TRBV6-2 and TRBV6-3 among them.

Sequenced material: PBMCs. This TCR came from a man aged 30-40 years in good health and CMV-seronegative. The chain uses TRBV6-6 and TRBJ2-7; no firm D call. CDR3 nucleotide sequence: TGTGCCAGCAGCCATTACTCGGGTCTCGACGAGCAGTACTTC. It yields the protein CASSHYSGLDEQYF.